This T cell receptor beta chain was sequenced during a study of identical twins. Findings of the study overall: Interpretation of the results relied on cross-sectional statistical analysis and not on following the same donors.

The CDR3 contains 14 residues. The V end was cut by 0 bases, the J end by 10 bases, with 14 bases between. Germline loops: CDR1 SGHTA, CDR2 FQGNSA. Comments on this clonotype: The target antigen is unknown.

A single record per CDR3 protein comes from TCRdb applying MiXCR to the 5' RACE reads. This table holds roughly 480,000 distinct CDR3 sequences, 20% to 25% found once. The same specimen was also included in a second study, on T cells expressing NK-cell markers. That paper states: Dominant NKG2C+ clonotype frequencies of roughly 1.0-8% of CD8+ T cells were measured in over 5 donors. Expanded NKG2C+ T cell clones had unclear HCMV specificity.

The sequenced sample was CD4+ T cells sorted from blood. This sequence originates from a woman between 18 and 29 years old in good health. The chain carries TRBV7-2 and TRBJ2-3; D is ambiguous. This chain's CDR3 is CASSLAASLVPQYF. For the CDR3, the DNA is TGTGCCAGCAGCTTAGCCGCTAGTTTGGTTCCGCAGTATTTT.